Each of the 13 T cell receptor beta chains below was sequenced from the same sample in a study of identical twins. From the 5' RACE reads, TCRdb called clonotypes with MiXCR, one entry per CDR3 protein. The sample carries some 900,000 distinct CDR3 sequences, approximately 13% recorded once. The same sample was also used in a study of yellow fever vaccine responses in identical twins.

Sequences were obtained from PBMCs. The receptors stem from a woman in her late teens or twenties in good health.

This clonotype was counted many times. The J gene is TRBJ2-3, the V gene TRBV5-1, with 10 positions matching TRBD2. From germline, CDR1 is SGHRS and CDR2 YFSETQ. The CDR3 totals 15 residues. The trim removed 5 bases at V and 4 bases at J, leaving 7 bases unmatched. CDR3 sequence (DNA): TGCGCCAGCAGTTTCCTAGCGGGAGAGGCAGATACGCAGTATTTT. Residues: CASSFLAGEADTQYF.

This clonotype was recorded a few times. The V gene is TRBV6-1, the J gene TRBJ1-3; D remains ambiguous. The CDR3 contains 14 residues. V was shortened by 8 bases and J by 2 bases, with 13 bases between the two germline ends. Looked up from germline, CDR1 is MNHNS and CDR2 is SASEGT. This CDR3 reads CASAVRGTGNTIYF. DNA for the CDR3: TGTGCCAGCGCCGTGAGAGGAACTGGAAACACCATATATTTT.

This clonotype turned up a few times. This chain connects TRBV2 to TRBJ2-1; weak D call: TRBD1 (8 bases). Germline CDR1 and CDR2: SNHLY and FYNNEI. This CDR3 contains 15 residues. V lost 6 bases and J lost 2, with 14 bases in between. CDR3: CASRGGTGPYNEQFF. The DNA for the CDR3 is TGTGCCAGCAGGGGAGGGACAGGACCCTACAATGAGCAGTTCTTC.

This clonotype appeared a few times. The CDR3 loop is CSATPGLAGVYEQYF. The CDR3 nucleotides are TGCAGTGCTACTCCAGGGCTAGCGGGAGTCTACGAGCAGTACTTC. The chain couples TRBV20-1 to TRBJ2-7; 10 nucleotides align to TRBD2. The germline CDR1 and CDR2 sequences are DFQATT and SNEGSKA (reference sequence). The CDR3 has 15 residues. The junction had 9 bases not matched to a gene; V was cut back by 4 bases and J by 3 bases.

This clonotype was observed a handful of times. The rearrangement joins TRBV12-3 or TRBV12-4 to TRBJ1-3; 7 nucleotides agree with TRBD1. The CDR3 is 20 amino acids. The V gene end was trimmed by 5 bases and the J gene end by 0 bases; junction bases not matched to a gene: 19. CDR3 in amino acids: CASSVGTARGLRLSGNTIYF. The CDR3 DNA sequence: TGTGCCAGCAGTGTAGGGACAGCCCGTGGTCTGCGCCTCTCTGGAAACACCATATATTTT.

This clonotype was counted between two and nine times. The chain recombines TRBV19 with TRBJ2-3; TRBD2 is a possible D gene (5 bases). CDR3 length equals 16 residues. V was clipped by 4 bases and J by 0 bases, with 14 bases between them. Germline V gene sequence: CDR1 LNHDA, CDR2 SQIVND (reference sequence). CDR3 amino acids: CASSTARTLSTDTQYF. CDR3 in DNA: TGTGCCAGTAGTACCGCTCGGACTCTAAGCACAGATACGCAGTATTTT.

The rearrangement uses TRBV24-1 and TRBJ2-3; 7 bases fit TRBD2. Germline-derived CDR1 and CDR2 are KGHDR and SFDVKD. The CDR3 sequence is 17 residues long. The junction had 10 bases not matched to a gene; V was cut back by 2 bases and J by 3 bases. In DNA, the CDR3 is TGTGCCACCAGTGATTCCCTGCGAGGGAGGGAGACAGATACGCAGTATTTT. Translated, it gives CATSDSLRGRETDTQYF.

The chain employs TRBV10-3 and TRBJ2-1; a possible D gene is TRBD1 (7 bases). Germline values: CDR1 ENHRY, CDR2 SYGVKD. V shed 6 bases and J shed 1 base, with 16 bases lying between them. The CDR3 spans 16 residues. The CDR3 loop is CAISRRGELSYNEQFF. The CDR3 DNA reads TGTGCCATCAGCCGCAGGGGGGAATTGTCCTACAATGAGCAGTTCTTC.

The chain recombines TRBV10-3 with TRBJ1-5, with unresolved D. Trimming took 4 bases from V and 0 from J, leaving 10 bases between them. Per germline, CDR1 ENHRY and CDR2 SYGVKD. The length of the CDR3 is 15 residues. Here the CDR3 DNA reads TGTGCCATCAGTGGGGGTCAAAATAGCAATCAGCCCCAGCATTTT. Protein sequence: CAISGGQNSNQPQHF.

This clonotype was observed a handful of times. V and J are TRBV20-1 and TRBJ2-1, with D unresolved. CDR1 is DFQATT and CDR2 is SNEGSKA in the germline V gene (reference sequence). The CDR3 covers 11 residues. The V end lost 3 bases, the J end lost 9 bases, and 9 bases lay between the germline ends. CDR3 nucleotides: TGCAGTGCTAGTGGTGTTAGTGAGCAGTTCTTC. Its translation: CSASGVSEQFF.

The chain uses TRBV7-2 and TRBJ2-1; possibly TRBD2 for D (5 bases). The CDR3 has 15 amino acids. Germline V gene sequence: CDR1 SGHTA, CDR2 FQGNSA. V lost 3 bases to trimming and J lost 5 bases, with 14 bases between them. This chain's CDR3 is CASSFPERGNNEQFF. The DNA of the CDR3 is TGTGCCAGCAGCTTTCCAGAAAGAGGGAACAATGAGCAGTTCTTC.

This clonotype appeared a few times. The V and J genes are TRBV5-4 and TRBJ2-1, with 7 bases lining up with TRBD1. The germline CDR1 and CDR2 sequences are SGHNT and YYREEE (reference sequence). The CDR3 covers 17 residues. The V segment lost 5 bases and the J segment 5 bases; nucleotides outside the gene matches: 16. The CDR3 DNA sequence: TGTGCCAGCAGTCCCCGACGAGGGGGCGACGGGGACAATGAGCAGTTCTTC. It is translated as CASSPRRGGDGDNEQFF.

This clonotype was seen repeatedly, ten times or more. The CDR3 spells CASSQDRARADGYTF. As DNA, the CDR3 is TGTGCCAGCAGCCAAGATCGGGCCAGGGCGGATGGCTACACCTTC. The chain couples TRBV4-2 to TRBJ1-2, with D tentatively TRBD1 (5 bases). The germline V gene has CDR1 LGHNA and CDR2 YNFKEQ. The CDR3 has 15 residues. V was shortened by 0 bases and J by 6 bases, with 14 bases between the two germline ends.